The clone carrying this TCR beta chain was picked up a small number of times. Its target is unknown. This CDR3 has 15 amino acids. V was trimmed by 3 bases and J by 0 bases, leaving 12 bases between them. The germline V gene encodes CDR1 SGDLS and CDR2 YYNGEE. These data come from a study of regulatory T cells in long-lasting Graves disease. Study summary: Patients met the persistent Graves' disease definition after over 5 years of antithyroid drugs with positive TSH receptor antibodies. Study observations and caveats: Accuracy may have been reduced by the small sample size. Sharing of public clonotypes was greater in persistent patients (under 3,000) than in new patients (around 1,000).

Time point denoted: persistent/refractory GD, antithyroid drugs over 5 years with positive TRAb. PBMC RNA served as the TCR library source. iRepertoire HTBI primers and Arm-PCR of CDR3 regions built TCR beta libraries. TCRdb re-derived calls from the multiplex PCR reads in MiXCR, one entry per CDR3 protein. The sample carries fewer than 450,000 distinct CDR3 sequences, under 25% recorded once. The receptor was derived from a female donor with Graves disease. This sequence joins TRBV9 and TRBJ1-1; a weak D match, TRBD1 (5 bases). The sample here was peripheral blood mononuclear cells (PBMCs), taken when the disease was refractory, from a patient treated with antithyroid drugs. The CDR3 DNA reads TGTGCCAGCAGCGCCATGACAGTTATGAACACTGAAGCTTTCTTT. It translates to CASSAMTVMNTEAFF.